Presented here are 8 T cell receptor beta chains from one specimen sequenced in a study of T cells in Graves' hyperthyroidism and ophthalmopathy. TCR beta CDR3 regions were amplified from RNA transcripts. In the first-round RT-PCR of the TCR CDR3, the HTBI primer set was used. MiXCR, applied by TCRdb to the multiplex PCR reads, yields one record per CDR3 protein. The sample lists around 240,000 distinct CDR3 sequences; more than 14% were seen once. Specimen: blood. These receptors all come from a woman in her 40s with Graves' hyperthyroidism that later progressed to Graves' ophthalmopathy.

This clonotype was counted ten times or more. The chain couples TRBV7-8 to TRBJ2-1; D might be TRBD2 (6 bases). The germline V gene encodes CDR1 SGHVS and CDR2 FQNEAQ. Trimming took 5 bases from V and 6 from J, leaving 23 bases between them. The CDR3 extends over 17 amino acids. The CDR3 here is CASSKGPGGIIGNEQFF. In DNA form, the CDR3 reads TGTGCCAGCAGCAAGGGGCCGGGCGGGATCATAGGCAATGAGCAGTTCTTC.

Many counts were recorded for this clonotype. The J gene is TRBJ2-7, the V gene TRBV3-1; 7 bases agree with TRBD2. The V gene end was trimmed by 3 bases and the J gene end by 1 base; junction bases not matched to a gene: 6. The CDR3 length is 15 residues. Germline V CDR1 and CDR2: LGHDT, YNNKEL (reference sequence). The CDR3 spells CASSHTASGSYEQYF. CDR3 nucleotide sequence: TGTGCCAGCAGCCATACCGCTAGCGGTTCCTACGAGCAGTACTTC.

This clonotype has a count of ten or more. The chain has TRBV20-1 and TRBJ2-5, with 15 bases identical to TRBD2. V trimming: 2 bases; J trimming: 1 base; junction bases outside the gene matches: 11. From germline, CDR1 is DFQATT and CDR2 SNEGSKA (reference sequence). The CDR3 is made up of 19 amino acids. CDR3 coding DNA: TGCAGTGCTAGAACAATTGGACTAGCGGGAGGGATCTCCCAAGAGACCCAGTACTTC. It specifies CSARTIGLAGGISQETQYF.

A single count supports this clonotype. The V and J genes are TRBV3-1 and TRBJ1-2; possibly TRBD1 for D (5 bases). The V gene lost 6 bases and the J gene lost 7 bases, with 18 bases spanning the gap. CDR1 is LGHDT and CDR2 is YNNKEL in the germline V gene (reference sequence). The CDR3 has 14 residues. The CDR3 DNA reads as TGTGCCAGCAGTCACCAGGGCCCTCGGTCTGGCTACACCTTC. The encoded protein is CASSHQGPRSGYTF.

There are many counts of this clonotype. This chain joins TRBV12-3 or TRBV12-4 and TRBJ2-4; D tentatively fits TRBD1 or TRBD2 (6 bases each). Trimming shortened V by 8 bases and J by 0 bases, and 11 bases separated the two germline ends. The CDR3 totals 14 residues. The CDR3 loop is CASEGGLAKNIQYF. In DNA, the CDR3 is TGTGCCAGCGAAGGGGGGCTAGCCAAAAACATTCAGTACTTC.

This clonotype has at least ten counts. This chain joins TRBV12-3 or TRBV12-4 and TRBJ2-7, with D hard to call. This CDR3 comprises 13 residues. V was clipped by 3 bases and J by 7 bases, with 13 bases between them. The CDR3 is CASSFGQAVEQYF. The CDR3 DNA reads TGTGCCAGCAGTTTTGGGCAGGCGGTGGAGCAGTACTTC.

This clonotype was observed many times. The chain carries TRBV5-1 and TRBJ2-2; 10 positions match TRBD1. The CDR3 has 16 amino acids. CDR1 SGHRS and CDR2 YFSETQ come from the germline V gene. Trimming took 4 bases from V and 4 from J; bases not matched to a gene: 7. CDR3 in DNA: TGCGCCAGCAGCCGGAGGACAGGGGGAACCACCGGGGAGCTGTTTTTT. This sequence encodes CASSRRTGGTTGELFF.

On this clonotype itself: The junction differs from germline at one of its ends, possibly a read error. CDR3 nucleotide sequence: TGTCCCAGCAGTTTGGGGACTAGCGGGTCCTACAAGCAGTACTTC. It is translated as CPSSLGTSGSYKQYF. This chain connects TRBV28 to TRBJ2-7, with TRBD2 identical over 12 bases. Per the germline V gene, CDR1 is MDHEN and CDR2 is SYDVKM. The CDR3 runs 15 residues.